The entry that follows covers one T cell receptor (beta chain) sequence. Its antigen is as yet unknown. V gave up 3 bases and J gave up 3 bases, with 11 bases separating them. Germline V gives CDR1 SGDLS, CDR2 YYNGEE. The CDR3 extends over 14 amino acids. This sample is drawn from a study of cytomegalovirus exposure and HLA in healthy donors. Study-wide results and limits: Reports indicated that the classifier achieved high specificity and sensitivity in diagnosing cytomegalovirus status. The tendency of first-cohort TCR clusters to co-occur in the 120 validation repertoires was identified by a subsequent analysis. The investigators catalogued 180 or so TCR beta chains as cytomegalovirus-associated.

TCRdb's copy holds only in-frame clones and misses some; the assay was immunoSEQ multiplex PCR. The data show 150,000 to 200,000 clones, about 80% seen once. The sequence was collected from a man aged 18 to 29 in good health and CMV-seropositive. The rearrangement links TRBV9 to TRBJ2-3; D might be TRBD2 (6 bases). The sample taken for sequencing was PBMCs. This CDR3 reads CASSALTSTDTQYF. The CDR3 bases are TGTGCCAGCAGCGCCCTGACTAGTACAGATACGCAGTATTTT.